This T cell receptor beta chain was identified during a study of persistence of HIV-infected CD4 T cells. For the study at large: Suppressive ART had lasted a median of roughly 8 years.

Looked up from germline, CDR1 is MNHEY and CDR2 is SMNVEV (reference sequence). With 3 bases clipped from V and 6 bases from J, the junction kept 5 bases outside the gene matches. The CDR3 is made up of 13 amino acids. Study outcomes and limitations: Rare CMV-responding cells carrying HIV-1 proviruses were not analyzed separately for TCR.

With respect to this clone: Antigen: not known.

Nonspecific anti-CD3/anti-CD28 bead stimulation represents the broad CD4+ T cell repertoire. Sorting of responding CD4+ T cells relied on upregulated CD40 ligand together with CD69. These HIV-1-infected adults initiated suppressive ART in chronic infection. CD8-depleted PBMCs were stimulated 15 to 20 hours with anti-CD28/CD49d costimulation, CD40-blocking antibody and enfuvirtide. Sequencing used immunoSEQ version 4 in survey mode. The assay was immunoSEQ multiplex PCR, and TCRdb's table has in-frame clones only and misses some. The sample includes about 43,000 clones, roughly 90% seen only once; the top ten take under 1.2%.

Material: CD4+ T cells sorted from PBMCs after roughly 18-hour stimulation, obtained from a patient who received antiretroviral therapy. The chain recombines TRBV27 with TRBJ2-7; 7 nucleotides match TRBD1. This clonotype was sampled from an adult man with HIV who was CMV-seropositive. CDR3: CASSFKGAREQYF. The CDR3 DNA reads TGTGCCAGCAGTTTCAAGGGGGCACGCGAGCAGTACTTC.